Presented here are 28 T cell receptor beta chains from one specimen sequenced in a study of T cells expressing NK-cell markers. TCRdb processed the 5' RACE reads again and assigns one entry to each CDR3 protein, with no DNA. The sample holds about 260,000 distinct CDR3 sequences. Sequenced sample: blood T cells: a sorted CD56 or NKG2C T cell subset, CD4+ or CD8+ T cells, or bulk PBMC T cells (not recorded which). Source of these receptors: a woman aged 18-69 years in good health.

The V gene is TRBV12-3 or TRBV12-4, the J gene TRBJ2-5; TCRdb reports TRBD1, a call that lacks DNA to check it against. The CDR3 contains 14 residues. CDR3 residues: CASSPPGPRETQYF.

The V gene is TRBV7-2, the J gene TRBJ2-5; as DNA is missing, the TRBD2 call by TCRdb cannot be tested. The CDR3 is 13 amino acids. Germline V CDR1 and CDR2: SGHTA, FQGNSA. The CDR3 sequence is CASSFGRRETQYF.

The chain recombines TRBV5-8 with TRBJ2-3; TCRdb outputs TRBD2, but without DNA this stays unchecked. Germline V gene data show CDR1 as SGHTS and CDR2 as YDEGEE. This CDR3 has 17 residues. CDR3 residues: CASSLGPGLYFTDTQYF.

This chain joins TRBV6-1 and TRBJ1-4. CDR1 is MNHNS and CDR2 is SASEGT in the germline V gene. The CDR3 has 15 amino acids. The CDR3 spells CASGGGAEPNEKLFF.

The chain employs TRBV5-1 and TRBJ2-1; checking the TCRdb D call of TRBD2 is not possible without DNA. CDR3 length: 16 residues. Germline V gene sequence: CDR1 SGHRS, CDR2 YFSETQ. CDR3 sequence: CASSLDPTGLTNEQFF.

V gene TRBV28 combines with J gene TRBJ2-7. Germline CDR1 reads MDHEN; CDR2 reads SYDVKM. The CDR3 contains 12 residues. CDR3 amino acids: CASSFSVYEQYF.

The chain employs TRBV5-4 and TRBJ2-1; TCRdb returns TRBD1, unconfirmable since there is no DNA. The CDR3 is 14 residues long. Germline V CDR1 and CDR2: SGHNT, YYREEE (reference sequence). The CDR3 protein is CASNPGPSYNEQFF.

The genes are TRBV12-3 or TRBV12-4 and TRBJ1-1; the TRBD1 assignment by TCRdb is unverifiable without DNA. This CDR3 contains 14 residues. The CDR3 loop is CASSPDRVGAEAFF.

The gene calls are TRBV5-6 and TRBJ1-6; the TCRdb call, TRBD1, lacks DNA for checking. CDR1 and CDR2 (germline): SGHDT, YYEEEE. The CDR3 is 15 amino acids. CDR3 protein: CASSFGGTGGSPLHF.

The chain links TRBV11-3 to TRBJ2-3; TCRdb calls TRBD2, which cannot be checked without DNA. This CDR3 spans 16 amino acids. The germline CDR1 and CDR2 sequences are SGHNT and YENEEA. The CDR3 here is CASSWSSGGSTDTQYF.

This chain joins TRBV6-5 and TRBJ1-1; TCRdb returns TRBD1, unconfirmable since there is no DNA. The germline V gene encodes CDR1 MNHEY and CDR2 SVGAGI. The CDR3 is 15 residues long. CDR3 sequence reads: CASSWRFVGGTEAFF.

The chain employs TRBV20-1 and TRBJ2-3; with no DNA, the TCRdb D assignment of TRBD1 cannot be verified. Looked up from germline, CDR1 is DFQATT and CDR2 is SNEGSKA (reference sequence). The CDR3 runs 15 residues. The CDR3 sequence is CSASPRGQGGHTQYF.

The chain carries TRBV6-2 or TRBV6-3 and TRBJ2-5; TCRdb's assignment of TRBD1 cannot be checked, as there is no DNA. The CDR3 runs 21 residues. Looked up from germline, CDR1 is MNHEY and CDR2 is SVGEGT. The CDR3 is CASSYSIAPGGGAVSVETQYF.

This chain uses TRBV3-1 with TRBJ2-2. This CDR3 contains 14 residues. The germline CDR1 and CDR2 sequences are LGHDT and YNNKEL (reference sequence). The CDR3 spells CASSHRANTGELFF.

The chain links TRBV6-5 to TRBJ1-6; TCRdb's D call of TRBD1 is untestable without DNA. The CDR3 covers 16 residues. Germline assignment: CDR1 MNHEY and CDR2 SVGAGI. This CDR3 is CASSLRTHSYNSPLHF.

The chain carries TRBV5-1 and TRBJ2-1; TCRdb proposes TRBD2, but this gene call is untestable without DNA. The CDR3 is 15 residues long. Germline loops: CDR1 SGHRS, CDR2 YFSETQ. CDR3 region: CASSAGTSSYNEQFF.

The chain carries TRBV25-1 and TRBJ2-7; TCRdb's D gene call, TRBD2, goes unchecked for lack of DNA. This CDR3 is 15 amino acids long. Germline values: CDR1 MGHDK, CDR2 SYGVNS. This chain's CDR3 is CASSDGLAGVDEQYF.

The V gene is TRBV15, the J gene TRBJ2-1; TCRdb returns TRBD1, unconfirmable since there is no DNA. The germline V gene encodes CDR1 LNHNV and CDR2 YYDKDF (reference sequence). This CDR3 is built from 14 residues. This CDR3 is CATIDGGAYNEQFF.

The CDR3 spells CASSPIAGQSTEAFF. V and J are TRBV5-1 and TRBJ1-1. The CDR3 consists of 15 residues. CDR1 is SGHRS and CDR2 is YFSETQ in the germline V gene.

The chain recombines TRBV6-5 with TRBJ2-6; TCRdb indicates TRBD1, and absent DNA this call remains unverified. From germline, CDR1 is MNHEY and CDR2 SVGAGI. This CDR3 contains 16 residues. CDR3: CASSYSGGTGANVLTF.

This sequence joins TRBV30 and TRBJ1-6. Germline V CDR1 and CDR2: GTSNPN, SVGIG (reference sequence). The CDR3 runs 15 residues. This chain's CDR3 is CAWIRTDLYNSPLHF.

This rearrangement joins TRBV5-4 to TRBJ2-2; the TCRdb D gene call, TRBD1, has no DNA to confirm it. The CDR3 is 17 amino acids. Looked up from germline, CDR1 is SGHNT and CDR2 is YYREEE (reference sequence). This chain's CDR3 is CASSPTFGGRGTGELFF. The full variable domain, with the rest looked up from reference TRBV5-4 and TRBJ2-2, is ETGVTQSPTHLIKTRGQQVTLRCSSQSGHNTVSWYQQALGQGPQFIFQYYREEENGRGNFPPRFSGLQFPNYSSELNVNALELDDSALYLCASSPTFGGRGTGELFFGEGSRLTVL.

V usage is TRBV7-2 and J usage is TRBJ2-5. Germline loops: CDR1 SGHTA, CDR2 FQGNSA. The CDR3 contains 13 residues. CDR3 sequence: CTSSSHTQETQYF.

The rearrangement joins TRBV29-1 to TRBJ2-3; TCRdb outputs TRBD2, but without DNA this stays unchecked. From germline, CDR1 is SQVTM and CDR2 ANQGSEA. CDR3 length: 14 residues. The CDR3 loop is CSVAGTSDTDTQYF.

The chain uses TRBV5-1 and TRBJ2-5; TCRdb names TRBD1, which stays unverified in the absence of DNA. Germline CDR1 is SGHRS and CDR2 is YFSETQ. The CDR3 loop spans 15 amino acids. This chain's CDR3 is CASQGGQGPQETQYF.

The chain's CDR3 is CATRLVGSYNEQFF. The gene calls are TRBV19 and TRBJ2-1. Per the germline V gene, CDR1 is LNHDA and CDR2 is SQIVND (reference sequence). The CDR3 totals 14 residues.

The genes are TRBV29-1 and TRBJ1-1; the D call from TCRdb, TRBD1, cannot be confirmed without DNA. The germline CDR1 and CDR2 sequences are SQVTM and ANQGSEA. This CDR3 spans 14 amino acids. The CDR3 protein is CSAAGGTGGTEAFF. The variable domain in full, completed from reference TRBV29-1 and TRBJ1-1, reads SAVISQKPSRDICQRGTSLTIQCQVDSQVTMMFWYRQQPGQSLTLIATANQGSEATYESGFVIDKFPISRPNLTFSTLTVSNMSPEDSSIYLCSAAGGTGGTEAFFGQGTRLTVV.

The V and J genes are TRBV20-1 and TRBJ2-5; without DNA, the TCRdb call of TRBD1 cannot be checked. This CDR3 has 14 residues. Germline V lookup: CDR1 DFQATT, CDR2 SNEGSKA (reference sequence). The CDR3 sequence is CSARDYGRGETQYF.